A selection of T cell receptor beta chains follows, all from one sample in a study of Ad26.COV2.S vaccination and SARS-CoV-2 variants. Clones were read by immunoSEQ multiplex PCR, and TCRdb kept only the in-frame ones, dropping some. The sample holds around 300,000 clones, around nine tenths seen once. The source material was peripheral blood, sampled in a trial of Ad26.COV2.S vaccine versus placebo. These receptors all stem from a person between 18 and 59 years old who received the Ad26.COV2.S COVID-19 vaccine or a placebo. The CDR3 runs from the conserved cysteine through the conserved F or W. Each record gives: J gene, V gene, clone size, CDR3 length, D gene, CDR3 protein, CDR3 DNA. The D gene is left open where the match is weak. A clone size is listed for some rows: how often the clone was seen (once, few, many), or a class if it is expanded.

J gene: TRBJ2-1
V gene: TRBV28
clone size: NA
CDR3 length: 17
D gene: NA
CDR3 protein: CASSQSDSAISYNEQFF
CDR3 DNA: TGTGCCAGCAGTCAATCTGACAGCGCGATATCCTACAATGAGCAGTTCTTC

J gene: TRBJ1-1
V gene: TRBV19
clone size: NA
CDR3 length: 13
D gene: NA
CDR3 protein: CASSTIGNTEAFF
CDR3 DNA: TGTGCCAGTAGTACCATCGGGAACACTGAAGCTTTCTTT

J gene: TRBJ2-1
V gene: TRBV29-1
clone size: NA
CDR3 length: 16
D gene: TRBD1
CDR3 protein: CSVVPGGGGRSDEQFF
CDR3 DNA: TGCAGCGTTGTTCCAGGGGGCGGCGGGCGGAGCGATGAGCAGTTCTTC

J gene: TRBJ1-2
V gene: TRBV25-1
clone size: once
CDR3 length: 13
D gene: NA
CDR3 protein: CASSYGTAYGYTF
CDR3 DNA: TGTGCCAGCAGTTATGGGACGGCCTATGGCTACACCTTC

J gene: TRBJ1-1
V gene: TRBV28
clone size: NA
CDR3 length: 14
D gene: NA
CDR3 protein: CASTPGGVRTEAFF
CDR3 DNA: TGTGCCAGCACTCCTGGAGGGGTGCGCACTGAAGCTTTCTTT

J gene: TRBJ2-5
V gene: TRBV28
clone size: NA
CDR3 length: 13
D gene: TRBD1
CDR3 protein: CASTTDRQETQYF
CDR3 DNA: TGTGCCAGCACCACGGACAGGCAAGAGACCCAGTACTTC

J gene: TRBJ2-7
V gene: TRBV5-4
clone size: NA
CDR3 length: 13
D gene: NA
CDR3 protein: CASSLQSTYEQYF
CDR3 DNA: TGTGCCAGCAGCTTACAGAGTACCTACGAGCAGTACTTC

J gene: TRBJ2-1
V gene: TRBV10-3
clone size: once
CDR3 length: 14
D gene: TRBD2
CDR3 protein: CAISGRLARDEQFF
CDR3 DNA: TGTGCCATCAGTGGTAGACTAGCGCGTGATGAGCAGTTCTTC

J gene: TRBJ2-7
V gene: TRBV18
clone size: NA
CDR3 length: 16
D gene: TRBD2
CDR3 protein: CASSPLPGTSGYEQYF
CDR3 DNA: TGTGCCAGCTCACCACTCCCCGGGACTAGCGGTTACGAGCAGTACTTC

J gene: TRBJ1-1
V gene: TRBV5-1
clone size: few
CDR3 length: 13
D gene: NA
CDR3 protein: CASSLGTDTEAFF
CDR3 DNA: TGCGCCAGCAGCTTGGGCACAGACACTGAAGCTTTCTTT

J gene: TRBJ2-7
V gene: TRBV9
clone size: NA
CDR3 length: 15
D gene: NA
CDR3 protein: CASSVDPGRTWEQYF
CDR3 DNA: TGTGCCAGCAGCGTAGATCCCGGGCGGACTTGGGAGCAGTACTTC

J gene: TRBJ2-7
V gene: TRBV19
clone size: NA
CDR3 length: 14
D gene: TRBD1
CDR3 protein: CASSDDRGQYEQYF
CDR3 DNA: TGTGCCAGTAGCGATGACAGGGGGCAATACGAGCAGTACTTC

J gene: TRBJ2-2
V gene: TRBV7-9
clone size: NA
CDR3 length: 18
D gene: TRBD1
CDR3 protein: CASSLLGQPTSNTGELFF
CDR3 DNA: TGTGCCAGCAGCTTATTGGGACAGCCAACATCGAACACCGGGGAGCTGTTTTTT

J gene: TRBJ1-1
V gene: TRBV13
clone size: NA
CDR3 length: 16
D gene: TRBD1
CDR3 protein: CASSPAGQGLNTEAFF
CDR3 DNA: TGTGCCAGCAGCCCCGCGGGACAGGGGCTGAACACTGAAGCTTTCTTT

J gene: TRBJ1-5
V gene: TRBV2
clone size: NA
CDR3 length: 13
D gene: NA
CDR3 protein: CASSDLENQPQHF
CDR3 DNA: TGTGCCAGCAGTGACCTCGAAAATCAGCCCCAGCATTTT

J gene: TRBJ1-6
V gene: TRBV6-4
clone size: NA
CDR3 length: 14
D gene: TRBD1
CDR3 protein: CASRAGGPNSPLHF
CDR3 DNA: TGTGCCAGCAGAGCAGGGGGCCCGAATTCACCCCTCCACTTT

J gene: TRBJ1-6
V gene: TRBV13
clone size: NA
CDR3 length: 18
D gene: NA
CDR3 protein: CASSFQGGQSLNNSPLHF
CDR3 DNA: TGTGCCAGCAGCTTCCAAGGCGGGCAGTCGCTGAATAATTCACCCCTCCACTTT

J gene: TRBJ2-7
V gene: TRBV3-1/TRBV3-2
clone size: NA
CDR3 length: 17
D gene: NA
CDR3 protein: CASSQDPSAWSSYEQYF
CDR3 DNA: TGTGCCAGCAGCCAAGACCCTAGCGCCTGGAGCTCCTACGAGCAGTACTTC

J gene: TRBJ1-1
V gene: TRBV3-1/TRBV3-2
clone size: NA
CDR3 length: 14
D gene: NA
CDR3 protein: CASSQVGFGTEAFF
CDR3 DNA: TGTGCCAGCAGCCAAGTAGGGTTCGGCACTGAAGCTTTCTTT

J gene: TRBJ1-1
V gene: TRBV2
clone size: NA
CDR3 length: 14
D gene: NA
CDR3 protein: CASTPGPGDTEAFF
CDR3 DNA: TGTGCCAGCACCCCGGGACCGGGGGACACTGAAGCTTTCTTT

J gene: TRBJ1-1
V gene: TRBV4-1
clone size: NA
CDR3 length: 19
D gene: NA
CDR3 protein: CASSPVSGDYSTMNTEAFF
CDR3 DNA: TGCGCCAGCAGCCCCGTCTCAGGGGACTATTCTACTATGAACACTGAAGCTTTCTTT

J gene: TRBJ2-1
V gene: TRBV5-4
clone size: NA
CDR3 length: 15
D gene: NA
CDR3 protein: CASSPNLDSRNEQFF
CDR3 DNA: TGTGCCAGCAGCCCCAACCTGGACAGCCGTAATGAGCAGTTCTTC

J gene: TRBJ2-7
V gene: TRBV5-6
clone size: NA
CDR3 length: 14
D gene: NA
CDR3 protein: CASSFSGSSYEQYF
CDR3 DNA: TGTGCCAGCAGCTTCTCGGGGAGCTCCTACGAGCAGTACTTC

J gene: TRBJ2-1
V gene: TRBV5-1
clone size: NA
CDR3 length: 14
D gene: NA
CDR3 protein: CASSSSTSYNEQFF
CDR3 DNA: TGCGCCAGCAGCTCATCTACCTCCTACAATGAGCAGTTCTTC

J gene: TRBJ2-7
V gene: TRBV4-3
clone size: NA
CDR3 length: 13
D gene: NA
CDR3 protein: CASSQDKGGEQYF
CDR3 DNA: TGCGCCAGCAGCCAAGATAAGGGTGGCGAGCAGTACTTC

J gene: TRBJ2-1
V gene: TRBV28
clone size: NA
CDR3 length: 17
D gene: TRBD2
CDR3 protein: CASSFPRAGGIYNEQFF
CDR3 DNA: TGTGCCAGCAGTTTTCCGAGGGCGGGGGGGATTTACAATGAGCAGTTCTTC

J gene: TRBJ2-4
V gene: TRBV4-1
clone size: NA
CDR3 length: 18
D gene: NA
CDR3 protein: CASSQDQVETVAKNIQYF
CDR3 DNA: TGCGCCAGCAGCCAAGATCAGGTGGAGACGGTAGCCAAAAACATTCAGTACTTC

J gene: TRBJ1-2
V gene: TRBV19
clone size: NA
CDR3 length: 12
D gene: NA
CDR3 protein: CASSTDNYGYTF
CDR3 DNA: TGTGCCAGTAGTACGGACAACTATGGCTACACCTTC

J gene: TRBJ2-1
V gene: TRBV7-3
clone size: NA
CDR3 length: 19
D gene: TRBD2
CDR3 protein: CASSRVPGLAGSPGNEQFF
CDR3 DNA: TGTGCCAGCAGCCGGGTACCGGGACTAGCGGGGTCCCCTGGGAATGAGCAGTTCTTC

J gene: TRBJ2-7
V gene: TRBV25-1
clone size: NA
CDR3 length: 13
D gene: NA
CDR3 protein: CASSGWDFGTQYF
CDR3 DNA: TGTGCCAGCAGTGGATGGGACTTTGGAACGCAGTACTTC

J gene: TRBJ2-2
V gene: TRBV7-8
clone size: NA
CDR3 length: 19
D gene: TRBD1
CDR3 protein: CASSSRTGGMYVMTGELFF
CDR3 DNA: TGTGCCAGCAGCTCTAGGACAGGGGGGATGTATGTTATGACCGGGGAGCTGTTTTTT

J gene: TRBJ2-3
V gene: TRBV2
clone size: once
CDR3 length: 12
D gene: NA
CDR3 protein: CASKWNTDTQYF
CDR3 DNA: TGTGCCAGCAAATGGAATACAGATACGCAGTATTTT

J gene: TRBJ2-7
V gene: TRBV5-1
clone size: NA
CDR3 length: 16
D gene: TRBD1
CDR3 protein: CASSGGQGYVWNEQYF
CDR3 DNA: TGCGCCAGCAGCGGGGGACAGGGTTACGTTTGGAACGAGCAGTACTTC

J gene: TRBJ1-5
V gene: TRBV27
clone size: NA
CDR3 length: 12
D gene: NA
CDR3 protein: CASRTGNQPQHF
CDR3 DNA: TGTGCCAGCAGGACAGGAAATCAGCCCCAGCATTTT

J gene: TRBJ2-1
V gene: TRBV28
clone size: NA
CDR3 length: 16
D gene: TRBD2
CDR3 protein: CASSLLGLAEYNEQFF
CDR3 DNA: TGTGCCAGCAGTTTGTTAGGACTAGCGGAGTACAATGAGCAGTTCTTC

J gene: TRBJ1-4
V gene: TRBV4-3
clone size: NA
CDR3 length: 16
D gene: NA
CDR3 protein: CASSQGVNPRSEKLFF
CDR3 DNA: TGCGCCAGCAGCCAGGGGGTCAACCCCCGCAGTGAAAAACTGTTTTTT

J gene: TRBJ1-6
V gene: TRBV5-6
clone size: NA
CDR3 length: 13
D gene: TRBD1
CDR3 protein: CASSRQGGSPLHF
CDR3 DNA: TGTGCCAGCAGCCGACAGGGCGGGTCACCCCTCCACTTT

J gene: TRBJ1-3
V gene: TRBV5-6
clone size: NA
CDR3 length: 15
D gene: NA
CDR3 protein: CASSLIGEPGNTIYF
CDR3 DNA: TGTGCCAGCAGCTTGATCGGGGAACCTGGAAACACCATATATTTT

J gene: TRBJ2-1
V gene: TRBV19
clone size: NA
CDR3 length: 14
D gene: NA
CDR3 protein: CASRKGTEYNEQFF
CDR3 DNA: TGTGCCAGTAGGAAAGGGACGGAATACAATGAGCAGTTCTTC

J gene: TRBJ2-7
V gene: TRBV4-1
clone size: NA
CDR3 length: 17
D gene: TRBD1
CDR3 protein: CASSQVLRQGRSYEQYF
CDR3 DNA: TGCGCCAGCAGCCAAGTTCTGCGACAGGGCCGGTCCTACGAGCAGTACTTC

J gene: TRBJ2-7
V gene: TRBV9
clone size: NA
CDR3 length: 16
D gene: TRBD1
CDR3 protein: CASSVFEGASSYEQYF
CDR3 DNA: TGTGCCAGCAGCGTATTCGAGGGGGCAAGCTCCTACGAGCAGTACTTC

J gene: TRBJ2-2
V gene: TRBV5-1
clone size: NA
CDR3 length: 12
D gene: NA
CDR3 protein: CASKLNTGELFF
CDR3 DNA: TGCGCCAGCAAGCTCAACACCGGGGAGCTGTTTTTT

J gene: TRBJ1-1
V gene: TRBV7-6
clone size: NA
CDR3 length: 17
D gene: NA
CDR3 protein: CASSTQTVSSMNTEAFF
CDR3 DNA: TGTGCCAGCAGCACCCAGACGGTGTCGTCTATGAACACTGAAGCTTTCTTT

J gene: TRBJ2-2
V gene: TRBV5-1
clone size: NA
CDR3 length: 19
D gene: NA
CDR3 protein: CASRRKVQVESRSTGELFF
CDR3 DNA: TGCGCCAGCAGGCGGAAAGTACAGGTAGAATCTAGGTCCACCGGGGAGCTGTTTTTT

J gene: TRBJ2-5
V gene: TRBV5-1
clone size: NA
CDR3 length: 14
D gene: TRBD2
CDR3 protein: CASSLAGPQETQYF
CDR3 DNA: TGCGCCAGCAGCTTAGCGGGACCCCAAGAGACCCAGTACTTC

J gene: TRBJ2-1
V gene: TRBV14
clone size: NA
CDR3 length: 12
D gene: NA
CDR3 protein: CASSQGWYEQFF
CDR3 DNA: TGTGCCAGCAGCCAAGGATGGTACGAGCAGTTCTTC

J gene: TRBJ1-6
V gene: TRBV6-5
clone size: NA
CDR3 length: 14
D gene: NA
CDR3 protein: CASSLQGINSPLHF
CDR3 DNA: TGTGCCAGCAGTCTACAGGGAATTAATTCACCCCTCCACTTT

J gene: TRBJ1-2
V gene: TRBV15
clone size: NA
CDR3 length: 15
D gene: TRBD1
CDR3 protein: CATSSVPGQNYGYTF
CDR3 DNA: TGTGCCACCAGCAGCGTTCCGGGACAGAACTATGGCTACACCTTC

J gene: TRBJ2-3
V gene: TRBV24-1
clone size: NA
CDR3 length: 16
D gene: TRBD2
CDR3 protein: CATSDGRGVRTDTQYF
CDR3 DNA: TGTGCCACCAGTGACGGGAGGGGGGTTCGCACAGATACGCAGTATTTT